Listed below are T cell receptor beta chains from one sample, sequenced in a study of cytomegalovirus exposure and HLA in healthy donors. TCRdb's table, derived via immunoSEQ multiplex PCR, lists solely in-frame clones and lacks some. The data show 150,000 to 200,000 clones, with around 76% seen just once and about 1% held by the top ten. Material for sequencing was PBMCs. Receptor source: a middle-aged woman in good health and CMV-seronegative. Both conserved end residues are part of each CDR3. The D gene is left open where the match is weak. The size of a clone is reported for some rows only, either as once, few or many, or as a class for expanded clones.

CDR3 protein,clone size,V gene,D gene,CDR3 length
CASSSDRGSWEQYF,.,TRBV13,TRBD1,14
CASREGSYPSETQYF,few,TRBV2,.,15
CASSLSQGGGEQYF,.,TRBV28,.,14
CASSVEAQENTGELFF,few,TRBV2,.,16
CASSLNIAGGQETQYF,.,TRBV9,TRBD2,16
CASSVGQGAEETQYF,.,TRBV9,TRBD1,15
CATRLRGQDQPQHF,.,TRBV15,.,14
CASRLGTTSYEQYF,.,TRBV5-1,TRBD2,14
CASSPIGVLGGLTYEQYF,.,TRBV28,TRBD1,18
CASSLASSYNEQFF,few,TRBV7-9,.,14
CASSPDRQGPLKLFF,.,TRBV18,TRBD1,15
CASSLNPGGLNTGELFF,.,TRBV13,TRBD1,17
CASSKGDGYTF,few,TRBV25-1,.,11
CASSLRGQSGASNQPQHF,once,TRBV5-6,TRBD1,18
CASTSTGTTFF,.,TRBV28,.,11
CASSLEPSGETQYF,few,TRBV5-4,TRBD2,14
CSVKPLLYSEQFF,.,TRBV29-1,.,13
CASSDTGYNQPQHF,.,TRBV27,.,14
CASSPLDRVFYGYTF,.,TRBV5-6,.,15
CASSPTGGVGDTQYF,.,TRBV7-7,TRBD1,15
CASSRLQSSGANVLTF,.,TRBV7-9,.,16
CASSGTSGSGVQFF,.,TRBV6-5,TRBD2,14
CASSPAGENTEAFF,.,TRBV18,.,14
CAWTRTLSNYGYTF,.,TRBV30,.,14
CAWSVLVGDTQYF,.,TRBV30,.,13
CASSSGGMNTEAFF,.,TRBV28,.,14
CASSPVHGTGSMNTEAFF,.,TRBV18,TRBD1,18
CASSFGRHNEKLFF,.,TRBV5-5,.,14
CASSTPRQPYEQYF,.,TRBV5-4,.,14
CASSSPGTGEETQYF,few,TRBV7-9,TRBD1,15
CASTAGLDTDTQYF,.,TRBV2,TRBD2,14
CASSSSPLLPGEQFF,.,TRBV6-6,.,15
CASSLRGDESDTQYF,few,TRBV7-3,.,15
CASSKKGTKGTETQYF,.,TRBV21-1,.,16
CASSPITGASGNTIYF,.,TRBV19,TRBD1,16
CASSEGQGANEKLFF,.,TRBV6-1,TRBD1,15
CASSLMTGFTGELFF,.,TRBV5-1,.,15
CASSDLNGVGLAFTDF,.,TRBV6-4,TRBD2,16
CAWSLLASGTGEQFF,.,TRBV30,.,15
CASNPSTGGTGELFF,.,TRBV7-2,TRBD1,15
CSVVRGGVNTEAFF,.,TRBV29-1,.,14
CASRGGSGSGRLTDTQYF,.,TRBV7-8,TRBD2,18
CASSLTGEQFF,.,TRBV5-4,.,11
CSVEDRGGTNTEAFF,.,TRBV29-1,.,15